This entry features one T cell receptor (beta chain) sequence. No cognate antigen has been identified for it. Per-base qualities were not stored, and no clone one base away is much larger. This sample was included in a study of blood T cell repertoires in COVID-19 (dated by TCRdb to 2018 to 2021). Looking at the study overall: Samples from collaborators originated in the United States, Italy and Spain and spanned both the acute and convalescent phases of COVID-19. The prospective study material was composed of cDNA or gDNA derived from T cells, B-cell-depleted T cells, or PBMCs. The dataset comprised deeply sampled blood TCRbeta repertoires from subjects exposed to, actively infected with, or recovered from COVID-19. Samples came from the ongoing ImmuneRACE study (first 160 participants) plus 1,254 subjects from 6 global collaborators. The repertoires were made available in a free public database intended to serve as a resource for research on the immune response to SARS-CoV-2. Where available, HLA class I and class II types were obtained from metadata supplied by the sample provider rather than from assay-based typing. A de-identified subject ID, COVID-19 status, age in years and sex were almost always included in the sample metadata.

TCRbeta CDR3 regions were amplified from genomic DNA using the immunoSEQ Assay, a bias-controlled multiplex PCR. The authors' pipeline ran thus. Within the assay, amplification of reference gene primers was used to estimate how many nucleated cells each sample contained. To quantify the absolute abundance of each unique TCRbeta CDR3 rearrangement, sequence reads were collapsed and filtered. For each sample, productive Simpson clonality was calculated as the square root of Simpson's diversity index over productive rearrangements. TCRdb retrieved this table from immuneACCESS and kept in-frame rearrangements only. Not all clones are present; in checked studies, unresolved V genes account for under half, and no reason is known for the remainder. V, J and clone size are those of that table, while D and trimming were read from the DNA. The sample table holds 430,000 or so clones, of which approximately 90% were seen once. The ten largest clonotypes hold 1.8% of the sample.

From its cysteine to its phenylalanine, the CDR3 spans 14 amino acids. Solely the CDR3 DNA is kept, with 42 bases framed from the first base. V is reduced by 5 bases and J by 2 bases, leaving a spacing of 10 bases between them. The germline V gene yields MDHEN for CDR1 and SYDVKM for CDR2. In the prospective study, participants were roughly 18 to 100 years old, resided in about two dozen geographic areas of the United States, and were enrolled through a virtual design. To assign participants to cohorts, the prospective study relied on clinical history that participants themselves reported in a screening survey and a study questionnaire. Recovered participants in ImmuneRACE Cohort 3 were defined by two consecutive negative NP/OP PCR tests, clearance by a healthcare professional, or resolution of symptoms. In the prospective study, whole blood, serum and a nasopharyngeal or oropharyngeal swab were collected from each participant by mobile phlebotomists. Participants in the prospective study had the option to provide additional blood draws and questionnaires over a 2-month period. Before DNA extraction, blood samples from the prospective study were shipped at room temperature or frozen.

Study-wide conclusions, independent of this receptor: How much clinical and demographic metadata was included differed by source and by participant, and the metadata was provided uncurated.

This clonotype was obtained from a woman in her thirties or forties who had recovered from COVID-19. The rearranged segments are TRBV28 and TRBJ1-3; a confident D gene designation cannot be given. The sequenced sample consisted of PBMCs or T cells enriched from blood (not recorded which). The CDR3 protein is CASSPGDTGNTIYF. The DNA is as follows: TGTGCCAGCAGTCCCGGTGATACTGGAAACACCATATATTTT.